A selection of T cell receptor beta chains follows, all from one sample in a study of OX40 agonist ivuxolimab in advanced cancers. Data came from immunoSEQ multiplex PCR; TCRdb stores just in-frame clones and leaves some out. Among tens of thousands of clones, roughly 85% were seen once, and the ten largest hold under 0.9%. The sequencing here drew on CD4+ or CD8+ T cells sorted from blood, taken in a trial of the OX40 agonist ivuxolimab. These receptors all come from an adult with an advanced solid tumor such as melanoma, head and neck, liver or kidney cancer. Both conserved end residues are part of each CDR3. The D gene is left open where the match is weak. Size values are once, few and many counts, or a class for expanded clones, and some rows have none.

>TRBJ1-1|NA|NA|TRBV28
TGTGCCAGCAGTCTTCCCCAGCACGCGGCAGAAGCTTTCTTT
CASSLPQHAAEAFF
>TRBJ2-7|NA|NA|TRBV21-1
TGTGCCAGCAGCAGGGGCAGGGGTATGCGGGAGCAGTACTTC
CASSRGRGMREQYF
>TRBJ2-2|NA|NA|TRBV7-6
TGTGCCAGCAGCCCACGCCAGGTAGAGAACACCGGGGAGCTGTTTTTT
CASSPRQVENTGELFF
>TRBJ1-1|NA|TRBD1|TRBV6-6
TGTGCCAGCAGTGGACAGGGATACACTGAAGCTTTCTTT
CASSGQGYTEAFF
>TRBJ2-3|NA|NA|TRBV29-1
TGCAGCTCCAGGACGGGTAGCACAGATACGCAGTATTTT
CSSRTGSTDTQYF
>TRBJ1-1|NA|TRBD1|TRBV9
TGTGCCAGCAGCGTGGATGCCGGGACAGGGAACACTGAAGCTTTCTTT
CASSVDAGTGNTEAFF
>TRBJ2-3|NA|NA|TRBV10-3
TGTGCCATCAGTGAGTCTGCGGGTGTCCGAACAAATACGCAGTATTTT
CAISESAGVRTNTQYF
>TRBJ1-1|NA|NA|TRBV7-2
TGTGCCAGCAGCTTAGTCCGGGGGGGATCTGAAGCTTTCTTT
CASSLVRGGSEAFF
>TRBJ1-5|NA|NA|TRBV5-7
TGTGCCAGCAGCTTACCGGACGCGGGAAAAGATCAGCCCCAGCATTTT
CASSLPDAGKDQPQHF
>TRBJ2-7|NA|NA|TRBV4-3
TGCGCCAGCAGCCAAGACGGACGGGGCTACGAGCAGTACTTC
CASSQDGRGYEQYF
>TRBJ1-1|once|NA|TRBV6-5
TGTGCCAGCAGTTACTCGCGGGTCGGCGACACTGAAGCTTTCTTT
CASSYSRVGDTEAFF
>TRBJ2-1|NA|NA|TRBV11-3
TGTGCCAGCAGCTCCTACCGGGGAATCTACAATGAGCAGTTCTTC
CASSSYRGIYNEQFF
>TRBJ1-2|NA|NA|TRBV7-2
TGTGCCAGCAGCTTCACAGGTTCCTCAGTGGATTCCAGGGGCTACACCTTC
CASSFTGSSVDSRGYTF
>TRBJ2-7|NA|NA|TRBV18
TGTGCCAGCTCACCACCAGGATCCTCCTACGAGCAGTACTTC
CASSPPGSSYEQYF
>TRBJ2-7|NA|NA|TRBV28
TGTGCCAGCAGTTTAGGCCCCGTACCCTACGAGCAGTACTTC
CASSLGPVPYEQYF
>TRBJ2-3|NA|TRBD2|TRBV11-1
TGTGCCAGCAGCCCCTGGGGACTAGCGGGGGGGGCAGATACGCAGTATTTT
CASSPWGLAGGADTQYF
>TRBJ1-2|NA|NA|TRBV7-9
TGTGCCAGCAGCTCACCGGGCCTCGCGGGGACTAACTATGGCTACACCTTC
CASSSPGLAGTNYGYTF
>TRBJ1-2|NA|NA|TRBV19
TGTGCCAGTAGATGGGCGGGCCCTAACTATGGCTACACCTTC
CASRWAGPNYGYTF
>TRBJ1-1|NA|NA|TRBV6-7
TGTGCCAGCAGTACCCACCTGGGAATTCTTGGGACTGAAGCTTTCTTT
CASSTHLGILGTEAFF
>TRBJ2-7|NA|TRBD2|TRBV11-1
TGTGCCAGCAGCTTGATGACTAGCGGGGGGTACGAGCAGTACTTC
CASSLMTSGGYEQYF
>TRBJ2-1|NA|TRBD2|TRBV18
TGTGCCAGCTCACCACGGGGACTAGCGGGAGGAGGCAATGAGCAGTTCTTC
CASSPRGLAGGGNEQFF
>TRBJ1-4|NA|NA|TRBV28
TGTGCCACCCGTGAGCGGGAAAAACTGTTTTTT
CATREREKLFF
>TRBJ1-1|NA|TRBD1|TRBV5-4
TGTGCCAGCAGCCAACAGGGGGGGATGGACACTGAAGCTTTCTTT
CASSQQGGMDTEAFF
>TRBJ2-5|NA|NA|TRBV6-5
TGTGCCAGCAGTTACGGGAGGGGGGCGGAGGAGACCCAGTACTTC
CASSYGRGAEETQYF
>TRBJ2-2|once|NA|TRBV9
TGTGCCAGCAGCGTGCCGGGACATCCTAACACCGGGGAGCTGTTTTTT
CASSVPGHPNTGELFF
>TRBJ1-2|NA|NA|TRBV18
TGTGCCAGCTCACCAGGGGCCAATCCTCAATCCTATGGCTACACCTTC
CASSPGANPQSYGYTF